What follows are 9 T cell receptor beta chains derived from one specimen sequenced in a study of Graves' ophthalmopathy and Graves' hyperthyroidism. Beta-chain TCR CDR3 regions were amplified from RNA transcripts. The first round was an RT-PCR with HTBI primers, and the second round was a multiplex PCR. TCRdb used MiXCR to reprocess the multiplex PCR reads, holding one entry per CDR3 protein. There are 200,000 to 300,000 distinct CDR3 sequences in the sample; about 46% occur only once, and approximately 51% lies in the top ten. Sequencing was done on a sample of peripheral blood. Receptor source: an adult man with Graves' ophthalmopathy.

The rearrangement uses TRBV12-3 or TRBV12-4 and TRBJ2-7; 8 nucleotides line up with TRBD2. This CDR3 comprises 13 residues. V was clipped by 7 bases and J by 6 bases; unmatched bases: 8. CDR3 region: CASTGGGFLEQYF. CDR3 DNA: TGTGCCAGCACCGGGGGGGGCTTCCTCGAGCAGTACTTC.

On this clonotype itself: A junction boundary mismatches the germline segment, possibly from a read error. V and J are TRBV7-8 and TRBJ1-4; a possible D gene is TRBD1 (5 bases). CDR3 length: 16 residues. CDR1 SGHVS and CDR2 FQNEAQ come from the germline V gene. The CDR3 spells CASSQDPGSPNEKLFF. As DNA, the CDR3 is TGCGCCAGCAGCCAAGATCCAGGGTCCCCCAATGAAAAACTGTTTTTT.

This clonotype appeared a few times. J is TRBJ1-1 and V is TRBV5-6; 7 positions match TRBD1. The CDR3 loop spans 12 amino acids. The V segment lost 6 bases and the J segment 8 bases; nucleotides outside the gene matches: 7. Germline values: CDR1 SGHDT, CDR2 YYEEEE. CDR3 nucleotides: TGTGCCAGCACACAGGGGTCGATGGAAGCTTTCTTT. As protein: CASTQGSMEAFF.

This clonotype was detected many times. The chain uses TRBV10-3 and TRBJ1-2; D ambiguous. Germline values: CDR1 ENHRY, CDR2 SYGVKD. This CDR3 has 15 amino acids. The ends were cut back, 0 bases at V and 7 bases at J, with 15 bases in the middle. The CDR3 here is CAISESLEVKGGYTF. In DNA form, the CDR3 reads TGTGCCATCAGTGAGTCGTTAGAGGTCAAAGGTGGCTACACCTTC.

The chain is built from TRBV20-1 and TRBJ2-5; TRBD1 matches at 7 bases. The V gene end was trimmed by 2 bases and the J gene end by 7 bases; junction bases not matched to a gene: 16. Germline CDR1 and CDR2: DFQATT and SNEGSKA (reference sequence). This CDR3 is 16 amino acids long. CDR3 DNA: TGCAGTGCTAGAACTAAGGACAGGTTATGGATGGTGACCCAGTACTTC. Translating gives CSARTKDRLWMVTQYF.

The gene calls are TRBV19 and TRBJ2-7; D may be TRBD1 (6 bases). The CDR3 consists of 15 residues. Germline V CDR1 and CDR2: LNHDA, SQIVND (reference sequence). Trimming took off 6 bases at V and 2 bases at J, with 17 bases between the two ends. In DNA, the CDR3 is TGTGCCAGTAGACTCAGACAGGATCGCGCCTACGAGCAGTACTTC. Encoded protein: CASRLRQDRAYEQYF.

This clonotype was seen only once. The chain carries TRBV7-9 and TRBJ2-7, with 11 bases aligning to TRBD2. The germline V gene has CDR1 SEHNR and CDR2 FQNEAQ (reference sequence). J gave up 4 bases and V 5 bases, and 19 bases lay outside the gene matches. CDR3 length equals 19 residues. CDR3 nucleotide sequence: TGTGCCAGCAGCCAAGTGGGACAGGGAAGACTAGCGGGAAGATACGAGCAGTACTTC. Its protein is CASSQVGQGRLAGRYEQYF. The whole variable domain, filled in from reference TRBV7-9 and TRBJ2-7, reads DTGVSQNPRHKITKRGQNVTFRCDPISEHNRLYWYRQTLGQGPEFLTYFQNEAQLEKSRLLSDRFSAERPKGSFSTLEIQRTEQGDSAMYLCASSQVGQGRLAGRYEQYFGPGTRLTVT.

This clonotype occurred a few times. The chain links TRBV29-1 to TRBJ2-7, with 9 positions matching TRBD1. The CDR3 has 16 residues. The V gene's germline CDR1 is SQVTM and CDR2 ANQGSEA. Trimming removed 6 bases from V and 0 bases from J; junction bases left unmatched: 12. CDR3 DNA sequence: TGCAGCGTGAAAGGCGGGGGACAGGGCTTCTCCTACGAGCAGTACTTC. This encodes CSVKGGGQGFSYEQYF.

The rearrangement uses TRBV5-1 and TRBJ2-7; no definite D call. V lost 4 bases, J lost 0 bases, and 14 bases lay in between. Germline CDR1 and CDR2: SGHRS and YFSETQ. The CDR3 contains 15 residues. The CDR3 region is CASSPRGYPSYEQYF. Here the CDR3 DNA reads TGCGCCAGCAGCCCTCGTGGGTACCCCTCCTACGAGCAGTACTTC.